This T cell receptor beta chain appears in the sequencing data of a study of blood T cell repertoires in COVID-19. The method was immunoSEQ multiplex PCR; TCRdb's version includes in-frame clones alone and lacks a portion of them. The data show tens of thousands of clones, more than 70% seen once. Germline V gene sequence: CDR1 SGHDN, CDR2 FVKESK. V lost 3 bases, J lost 2 bases, and 15 bases stayed unmatched. This CDR3 is 19 amino acids long. Only a few counts were recorded for this clone. The sequenced material came from peripheral blood. The gene calls are TRBV14 and TRBJ2-2, with 7 positions matching TRBD1. This TCR came from a man older than 75 with active COVID-19. The CDR3 sequence is CASSQQRRAGTANTGELFF. The CDR3 DNA follows: TGTGCCAGCAGCCAGCAACGCCGGGCCGGGACAGCTAACACCGGGGAGCTGTTTTTT. Combining the CDR3 with reference TRBV14 and TRBJ2-2 gives the whole variable domain EAGVTQFPSHSVIEKGQTVTLRCDPISGHDNLYWYRRVMGKEIKFLLHFVKESKQDESGMPNNRFLAERTGGTYSTLKVQPAELEDSGVYFCASSQQRRAGTANTGELFFGEGSRLTVL.